Below are 20 T cell receptor beta chains sequenced from a single sample in a study of T-cell memory formation after mild COVID-19. Each CDR3 protein gets one entry after TCRdb re-called the 5' RACE reads with MiXCR. The sample carries around 320,000 distinct CDR3 sequences, around an eighth recorded once. Sequencing was carried out using PBMCs or a T cell subset sorted from them (not recorded which). These receptor sequences come from a man aged 18 to 29 who had mild COVID-19 (a few samples of this study predate the infection). Cell type and time point are not known.

The chain joins TRBV6-5 to TRBJ2-1, with D possibly TRBD2 on 6 matching bases. Germline V CDR1 and CDR2: MNHEY, SVGAGI. The CDR3 covers 15 residues. The V and J ends lost 0 bases and 9 bases respectively, with 15 bases between them. This CDR3 reads CASSYSRGAPGEQFF. CDR3 in DNA: TGTGCCAGCAGTTACTCCCGCGGGGCACCGGGTGAGCAGTTCTTC.

This clonotype was seen many times. The chain is built from TRBV5-1 and TRBJ1-5; D is uncertain. In germline, CDR1 is SGHRS, CDR2 YFSETQ. The V and J ends lost 5 bases and 3 bases respectively, with 15 bases between them. The CDR3 has 15 amino acids. The CDR3 bases are TGCGCCAGCAGATACGGGGTTGGGGACAATCAGCCCCAGCATTTT. Translated: CASRYGVGDNQPQHF. Supplemented by reference TRBV5-1 and TRBJ1-5, the full variable domain reads KAGVTQTPRYLIKTRGQQVTLSCSPISGHRSVSWYQQTPGQGLQFLFEYFSETQRNKGNFPGRFSGRQFSNSRSEMNVSTLELGDSALYLCASRYGVGDNQPQHFGDGTRLSIL.

The sample holds many counts of this clonotype. The V call is TRBV9, the J call TRBJ2-7; TRBD1 agrees at 8 bases. V was clipped by 4 bases and J by 5 bases; unmatched bases: 23. Germline values: CDR1 SGDLS, CDR2 YYNGEE. The CDR3 sequence is 19 residues long. This chain's CDR3 is CASSPSGRTGLGDGHEQYF. The CDR3 nucleotides are TGTGCCAGCAGCCCAAGCGGTCGGACAGGGCTTGGGGATGGTCACGAGCAGTACTTC.

The chain uses TRBV5-1 and TRBJ2-5; the D gene is possibly TRBD2 (5 bases). CDR1 is SGHRS, CDR2 YFSETQ, per germline. The V end lost 4 bases, the J end lost 4 bases, and 11 bases lay between the germline ends. The CDR3 is 13 amino acids. The CDR3 here is CASSTPTRETQYF. In DNA form, the CDR3 reads TGCGCCAGCAGCACCCCTACTAGAGAGACCCAGTACTTC.

This clonotype was observed a few times. V is TRBV10-3 and J is TRBJ2-3, with D uncertain. V was shortened by 6 bases and J by 4 bases, with 5 bases between the two germline ends. The V gene's germline CDR1 is ENHRY and CDR2 SYGVKD. The CDR3 is made up of 11 amino acids. CDR3 nucleotides: TGTGCCATCAGGAAAGCAGATACGCAGTATTTT. It codes for CAIRKADTQYF.

The gene calls are TRBV7-8 and TRBJ2-7; 7 nucleotides line up with TRBD2. Germline V gene lookup returns CDR1 SGHVS and CDR2 FQNEAQ. J lost 6 bases, V lost 5 bases, and 16 bases had no gene match. The CDR3 length is 16 residues. CDR3 DNA: TGTGCCAGCAGCCATGTGCTCCATAGCGGGCTCGGCGAGCAGTACGTC. Protein: CASSHVLHSGLGEQYV.

The chain joins TRBV5-4 to TRBJ2-7, with 12 bases aligning to TRBD2. V lost 4 bases to trimming and J lost 6 bases; unmatched junction nucleotides: 8. This CDR3 contains 15 residues. The germline V gene encodes CDR1 SGHNT and CDR2 YYREEE (reference sequence). The CDR3 bases are TGTGCCAGCAGCGGGCGGACTAGCGGGGAAACCGAGCAGTACTTC. Protein product: CASSGRTSGETEQYF.

The CDR3 protein is CANSRDTSLGEQYF. The CDR3 DNA reads as TGTGCCAACTCCCGGGACACCAGCCTAGGCGAGCAGTACTTC. The V call is TRBV6-1, the J call TRBJ2-7; D may be TRBD1 (6 bases). The V gene lost 10 bases and the J gene lost 6 bases, with 22 bases spanning the gap. The CDR3 is 14 residues long. The germline gives CDR1 MNHNS, CDR2 SASEGT.

This clonotype was recorded a few times. The rearrangement joins TRBV7-2 to TRBJ2-3, with 13 bases lining up with TRBD2. V trimming: 6 bases; J trimming: 5 bases; junction bases outside the gene matches: 17. The CDR3 contains 19 residues. Germline-derived CDR1 and CDR2 are SGHTA and FQGNSA. For the CDR3, the DNA is TGTGCCAGCAGTCCGCGGGGACTAGCGGGGCTGGAGCGGGGAGATACGCAGTATTTT. Protein: CASSPRGLAGLERGDTQYF.

This clonotype has only a few counts. This sequence joins TRBV9 and TRBJ2-3; D not resolved. Per the germline V gene, CDR1 is SGDLS and CDR2 is YYNGEE. V was clipped by 4 bases and J by 0 bases, with 15 bases between them. The CDR3 runs 16 residues. CDR3 nucleotide sequence: TGTGCCAGCAGCCCCCGATCTGGCAGAAGCACAGATACGCAGTATTTT. As protein: CASSPRSGRSTDTQYF.

The chain joins TRBV10-3 to TRBJ1-1; D is possibly TRBD1 (6 bases). V lost 11 bases, J lost 8 bases, and 15 bases lay in between. CDR1 is ENHRY and CDR2 is SYGVKD in the germline V gene. There are 11 residues in the CDR3. The CDR3 DNA is TGTGCCTCCCTCGGGGGCTTAGAAGCTTTCTTT. Translating gives CASLGGLEAFF.

In this sample, this clonotype turned up a few times. This rearrangement joins TRBV12-3 or TRBV12-4 to TRBJ2-3; 8 positions agree with TRBD2. The J segment lost 4 bases and the V segment lost 6 bases, leaving 6 bases of the junction unmatched. The length of the CDR3 is 14 residues. CDR3 loop: CASSPTSGSDTQYF. In nucleotides, the CDR3 is TGTGCCAGCAGCCCTACTAGCGGCTCAGATACGCAGTATTTT.

This clonotype was recorded a few times. The chain uses TRBV9 and TRBJ2-5, with D unresolved. Germline loops: CDR1 SGDLS, CDR2 YYNGEE. The germline V and J ends were trimmed by 3 bases and 5 bases, with 11 bases remaining between them. This CDR3 has 13 amino acids. The CDR3 DNA reads as TGTGCCAGCAGCGCTGTAGCATCGGAGACCCAGTACTTC. It specifies CASSAVASETQYF.

The genes are TRBV9 and TRBJ2-7, with 9 positions matching TRBD1. V lost 2 bases, J lost 8 bases, and 5 bases stayed unmatched. Germline CDR1 and CDR2: SGDLS and YYNGEE. The CDR3 loop spans 13 amino acids. CDR3 nucleotides: TGTGCCAGCAGCGTTGGGACAGGGTACCAGCAGTACTTC. This gives the protein CASSVGTGYQQYF.

This clonotype has a handful of counts. This chain joins TRBV11-2 and TRBJ1-6, with D tentatively TRBD1 (6 bases). Deletions cut 4 bases from V and 11 bases from J, with 18 bases between. The CDR3 has 15 residues. Germline values: CDR1 SGHAT, CDR2 FQNNGV. CDR3 sequence (DNA): TGTGCCAGCAGCTCCGGGGGGGGCAGGGGAGCACCCCTCCACTTT. Its protein is CASSSGGGRGAPLHF.

This clonotype was seen a handful of times. This sequence joins TRBV6-6 and TRBJ2-3; 7 bases match TRBD2. This CDR3 is 19 amino acids long. Germline trimming cut 0 bases from V and 0 bases from J; bases unmatched to any gene: 12. Germline V gene sequence: CDR1 MNHNY, CDR2 SVGAGI (reference sequence). CDR3 in amino acids: CASSYSGGGLTTSTDTQYF. The CDR3, as DNA: TGTGCCAGCAGTTACTCCGGCGGGGGACTAACCACTAGCACAGATACGCAGTATTTT.

This clonotype was observed a few times. The V gene is TRBV25-1, the J gene TRBJ1-4, with 7 bases matching TRBD1. The CDR3 runs to 15 residues. V was clipped by 4 bases and J by 1 base; unmatched bases: 3. Per the germline V gene, CDR1 is MGHDK and CDR2 is SYGVNS. The CDR3 DNA is TGTGCCAGCAGTGTGGGGACAGTAACTAATGAAAAACTGTTTTTT. Protein: CASSVGTVTNEKLFF.

This clonotype has ten or more counts. This chain links TRBV6-1 with TRBJ2-3, with a possible D match to TRBD1 (5 bases). This CDR3 region has 13 residues. In germline, CDR1 is MNHNS, CDR2 SASEGT. V lost 6 bases and J 1 base, leaving 8 bases between the germline ends. The CDR3 DNA is TGTGCCAGCAGCAGGGATGGCACAGATACGCAGTATTTT. Its translation is CASSRDGTDTQYF.

This rearrangement joins TRBV20-1 to TRBJ2-7; D could derive from TRBD1 or TRBD2 (6 bases each). The V end was cut by 5 bases, the J end by 3 bases, with 20 bases between. This CDR3 region has 15 residues. Germline CDR1 DFQATT, CDR2 SNEGSKA (reference sequence). CDR3 sequence: CSAPMLRGGIYEQYF. DNA of the CDR3: TGCAGTGCTCCCATGCTCCGAGGGGGGATCTACGAGCAGTACTTC.

This clonotype was seen many times. This sequence joins TRBV20-1 and TRBJ2-5; tentative D call: TRBD1 (5 bases). The germline V gene has CDR1 DFQATT and CDR2 SNEGSKA (reference sequence). Trimming removed 6 bases from V and 5 bases from J, with 13 bases in between. The CDR3 has 12 amino acids. CDR3 bases: TGCAGTGCACCAGACAGTCGCGAGACCCAGTACTTC. Translated, it gives CSAPDSRETQYF.